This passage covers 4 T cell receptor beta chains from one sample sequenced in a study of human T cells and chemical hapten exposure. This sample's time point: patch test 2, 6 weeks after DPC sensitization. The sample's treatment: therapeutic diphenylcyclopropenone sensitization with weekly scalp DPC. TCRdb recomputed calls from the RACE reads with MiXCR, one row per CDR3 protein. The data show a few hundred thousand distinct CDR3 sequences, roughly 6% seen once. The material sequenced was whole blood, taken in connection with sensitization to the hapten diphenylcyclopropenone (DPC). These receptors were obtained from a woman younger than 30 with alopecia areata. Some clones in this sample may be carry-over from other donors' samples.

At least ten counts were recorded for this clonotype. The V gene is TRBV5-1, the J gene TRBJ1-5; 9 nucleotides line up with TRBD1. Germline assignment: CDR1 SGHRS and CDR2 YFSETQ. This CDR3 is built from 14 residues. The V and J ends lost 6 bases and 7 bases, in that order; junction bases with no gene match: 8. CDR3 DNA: TGCGCCAGCAATTCCGGGACAGGGTTACAGCCCCAGCATTTT. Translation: CASNSGTGLQPQHF. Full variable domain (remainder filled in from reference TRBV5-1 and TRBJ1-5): KAGVTQTPRYLIKTRGQQVTLSCSPISGHRSVSWYQQTPGQGLQFLFEYFSETQRNKGNFPGRFSGRQFSNSRSEMNVSTLELGDSALYLCASNSGTGLQPQHFGDGTRLSIL.

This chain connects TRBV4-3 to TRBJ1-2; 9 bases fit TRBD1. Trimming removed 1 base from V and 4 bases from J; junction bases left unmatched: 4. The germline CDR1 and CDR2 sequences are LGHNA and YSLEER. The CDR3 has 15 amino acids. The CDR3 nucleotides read TGCGCCAGCAGCCAAGGACAGGGGGGTTTCTATGGCTACACCTTC. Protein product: CASSQGQGGFYGYTF.

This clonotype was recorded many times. For the CDR3, the DNA is TGTGCCAGCAGCCAACCGAACAGGAGTATTGCAACTAATGAAAAACTGTTTTTT. It specifies CASSQPNRSIATNEKLFF. The chain combines TRBV4-2 with TRBJ1-4; D perhaps matches TRBD1 (5 bases). Germline V gene lookup returns CDR1 LGHNA and CDR2 YNFKEQ. This CDR3 is built from 18 residues. Trimming shortened V by 2 bases and J by 0 bases, and 16 bases separated the two germline ends.

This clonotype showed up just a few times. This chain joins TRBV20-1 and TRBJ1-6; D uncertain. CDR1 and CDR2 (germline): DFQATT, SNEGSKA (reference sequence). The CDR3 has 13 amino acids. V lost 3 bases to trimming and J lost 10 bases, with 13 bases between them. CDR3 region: CSARQVAESPLHF. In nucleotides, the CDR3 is TGCAGTGCTAGGCAGGTTGCTGAGTCACCCCTCCACTTT.